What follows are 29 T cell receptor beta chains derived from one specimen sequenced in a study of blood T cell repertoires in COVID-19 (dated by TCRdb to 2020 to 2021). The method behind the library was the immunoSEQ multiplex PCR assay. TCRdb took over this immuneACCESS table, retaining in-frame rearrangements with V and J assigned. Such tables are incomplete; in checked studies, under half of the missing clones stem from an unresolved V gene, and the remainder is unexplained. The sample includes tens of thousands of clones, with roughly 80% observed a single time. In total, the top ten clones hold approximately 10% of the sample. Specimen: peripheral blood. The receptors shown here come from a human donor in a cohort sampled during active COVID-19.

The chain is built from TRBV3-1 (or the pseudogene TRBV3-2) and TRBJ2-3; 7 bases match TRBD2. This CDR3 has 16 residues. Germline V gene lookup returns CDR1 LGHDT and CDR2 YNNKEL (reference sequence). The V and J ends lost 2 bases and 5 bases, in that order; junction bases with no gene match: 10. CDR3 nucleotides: TGTGCCAGCAGCCAATACCCGGAACTAGCGATAGATACGCAGTATTTT. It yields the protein CASSQYPELAIDTQYF.

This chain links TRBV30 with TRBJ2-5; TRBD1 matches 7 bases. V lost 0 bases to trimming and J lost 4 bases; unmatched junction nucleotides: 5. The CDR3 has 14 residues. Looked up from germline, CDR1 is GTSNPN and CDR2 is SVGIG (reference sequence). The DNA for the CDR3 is TGTGCCTGGAGTGTAGGCAGGGGGAGAGAGACCCAGTACTTC. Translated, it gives CAWSVGRGRETQYF.

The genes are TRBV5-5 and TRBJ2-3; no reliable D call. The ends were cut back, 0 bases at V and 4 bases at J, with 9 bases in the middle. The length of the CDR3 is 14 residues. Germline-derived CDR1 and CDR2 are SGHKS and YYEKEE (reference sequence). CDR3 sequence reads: CASSLAQEADTQYF. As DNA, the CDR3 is TGTGCCAGCAGCTTGGCGCAGGAAGCAGATACGCAGTATTTT.

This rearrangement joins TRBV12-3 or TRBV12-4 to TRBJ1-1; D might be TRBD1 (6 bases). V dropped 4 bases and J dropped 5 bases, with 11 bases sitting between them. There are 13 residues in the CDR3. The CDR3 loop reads CASSWGQGTEAFF. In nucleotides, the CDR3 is TGTGCCAGCAGTTGGGGCCAGGGGACTGAAGCTTTCTTT.

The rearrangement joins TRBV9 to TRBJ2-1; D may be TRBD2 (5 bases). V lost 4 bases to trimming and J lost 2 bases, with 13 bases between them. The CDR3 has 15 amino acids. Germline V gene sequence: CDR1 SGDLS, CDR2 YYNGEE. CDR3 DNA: TGTGCCAGCAGCCGCCTTAGCGAGACCTACAATGAGCAGTTCTTC. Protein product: CASSRLSETYNEQFF.

This chain's CDR3 is CASSLGQGNSPLHF. The CDR3 nucleotides are TGTGCCAGCAGTTTAGGACAGGGTAATTCACCCCTCCACTTT. The chain joins TRBV27 to TRBJ1-6, with TRBD1 matching 8 bases. V trimming: 2 bases; J trimming: 6 bases; junction bases outside the gene matches: 0. This CDR3 region has 14 residues. Germline V gene data show CDR1 as MNHEY and CDR2 as SMNVEV (reference sequence).

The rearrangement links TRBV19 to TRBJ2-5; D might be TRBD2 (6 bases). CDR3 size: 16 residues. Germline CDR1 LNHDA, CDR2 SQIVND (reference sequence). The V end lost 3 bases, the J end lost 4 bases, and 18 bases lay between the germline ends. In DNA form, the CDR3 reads TGTGCCAGTAGTATCCGGCCGGGAGAACCGTCAGAGACCCAGTACTTC. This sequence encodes CASSIRPGEPSETQYF.

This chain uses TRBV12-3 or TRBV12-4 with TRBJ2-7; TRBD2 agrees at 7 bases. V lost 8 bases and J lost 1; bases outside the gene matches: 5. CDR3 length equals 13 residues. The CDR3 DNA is TGTGCCAGCGGGCTAGCGGAATCCTACGAGCAGTACTTC. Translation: CASGLAESYEQYF.

This chain's CDR3 is CASRRLAGVVDTQYF. The CDR3, as DNA: TGTGCCAGCAGAAGACTAGCGGGGGTGGTAGATACGCAGTATTTT. The chain is built from TRBV2 and TRBJ2-3, with 12 bases that match TRBD2. Germline trimming cut 6 bases from V and 5 bases from J; bases unmatched to any gene: 6. The germline V gene encodes CDR1 SNHLY and CDR2 FYNNEI. The CDR3 sequence is 15 residues long.

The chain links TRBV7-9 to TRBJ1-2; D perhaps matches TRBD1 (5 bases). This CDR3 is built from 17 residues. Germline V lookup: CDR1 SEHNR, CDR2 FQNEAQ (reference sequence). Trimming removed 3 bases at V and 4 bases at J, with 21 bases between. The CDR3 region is CASSLLTGSGLSYGYTF. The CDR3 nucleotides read TGTGCCAGCAGCTTGCTAACAGGTTCGGGTCTTTCCTATGGCTACACCTTC.

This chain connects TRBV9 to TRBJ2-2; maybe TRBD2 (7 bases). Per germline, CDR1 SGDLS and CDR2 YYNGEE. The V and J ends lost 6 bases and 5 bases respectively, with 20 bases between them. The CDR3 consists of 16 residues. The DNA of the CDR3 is TGTGCCAGCACCACCGTGTGGGGGGGGCTGACCGGGGAGCTGTTTTTT. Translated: CASTTVWGGLTGELFF.

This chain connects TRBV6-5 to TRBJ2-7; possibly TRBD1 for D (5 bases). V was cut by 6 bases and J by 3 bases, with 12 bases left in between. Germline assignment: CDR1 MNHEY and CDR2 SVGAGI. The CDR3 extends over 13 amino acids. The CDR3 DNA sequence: TGTGCCAGCAGCTCCTGGACAAACTACGAGCAGTACTTC. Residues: CASSSWTNYEQYF.

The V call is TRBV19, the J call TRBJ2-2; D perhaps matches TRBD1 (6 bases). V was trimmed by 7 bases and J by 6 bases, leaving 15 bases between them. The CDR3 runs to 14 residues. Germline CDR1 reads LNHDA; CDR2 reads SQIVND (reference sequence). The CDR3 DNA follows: TGTGCCAGTAATGGACAGCCTGGGTCCGGGGAGCTGTTTTTT. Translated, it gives CASNGQPGSGELFF.

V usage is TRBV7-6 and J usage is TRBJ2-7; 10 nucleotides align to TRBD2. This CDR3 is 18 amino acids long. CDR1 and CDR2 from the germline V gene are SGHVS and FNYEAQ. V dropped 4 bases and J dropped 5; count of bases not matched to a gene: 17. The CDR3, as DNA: TGTGCCAGCAGCTCGGGGATGACTAGCGGGCAACGAGGCCACGAGCAGTACTTC. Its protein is CASSSGMTSGQRGHEQYF. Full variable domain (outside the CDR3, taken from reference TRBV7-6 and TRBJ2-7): GAGVSQSPRYKVTKRGQDVALRCDPISGHVSLYWYRQALGQGPEFLTYFNYEAQQDKSGLPNDRFSAERPEGSISTLTIQRTEQRDSAMYRCASSSGMTSGQRGHEQYFGPGTRLTVT.

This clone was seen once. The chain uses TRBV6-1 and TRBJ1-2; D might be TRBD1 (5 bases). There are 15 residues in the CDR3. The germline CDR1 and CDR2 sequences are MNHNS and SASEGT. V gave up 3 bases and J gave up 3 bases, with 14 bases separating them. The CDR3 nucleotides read TGTGCCAGCAGTGACGAAAGGACACCGCACTATGGCTACACCTTC. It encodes CASSDERTPHYGYTF.

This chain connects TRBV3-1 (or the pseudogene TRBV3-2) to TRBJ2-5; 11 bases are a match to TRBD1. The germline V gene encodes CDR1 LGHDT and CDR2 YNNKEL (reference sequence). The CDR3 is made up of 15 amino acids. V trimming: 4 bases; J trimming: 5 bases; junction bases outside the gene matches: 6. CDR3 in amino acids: CASSPRDRGVETQYF. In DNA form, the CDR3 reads TGTGCCAGCAGCCCGCGGGACAGGGGGGTCGAGACCCAGTACTTC.

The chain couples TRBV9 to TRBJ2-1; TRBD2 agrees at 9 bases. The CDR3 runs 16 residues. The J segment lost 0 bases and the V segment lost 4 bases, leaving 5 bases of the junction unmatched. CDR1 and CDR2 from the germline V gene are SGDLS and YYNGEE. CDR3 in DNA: TGTGCCAGCAGCTCTAGCGGGGAAAGCTCCTACAATGAGCAGTTCTTC. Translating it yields CASSSSGESSYNEQFF.

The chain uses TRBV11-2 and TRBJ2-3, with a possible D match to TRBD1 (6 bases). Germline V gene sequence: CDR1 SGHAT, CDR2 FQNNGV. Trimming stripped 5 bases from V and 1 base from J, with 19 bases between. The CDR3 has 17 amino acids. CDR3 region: CASSPPEKAGGTDTQYF. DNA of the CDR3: TGTGCCAGCAGCCCCCCCGAGAAGGCAGGGGGCACAGATACGCAGTATTTT.

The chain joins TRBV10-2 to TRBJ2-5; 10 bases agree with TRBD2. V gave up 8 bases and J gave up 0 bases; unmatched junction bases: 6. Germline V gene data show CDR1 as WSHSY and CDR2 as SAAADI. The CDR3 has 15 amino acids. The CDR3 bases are TGCGCCAGCGGGGAGGGACTAGCGTACCAAGAGACCCAGTACTTC. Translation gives CASGEGLAYQETQYF.

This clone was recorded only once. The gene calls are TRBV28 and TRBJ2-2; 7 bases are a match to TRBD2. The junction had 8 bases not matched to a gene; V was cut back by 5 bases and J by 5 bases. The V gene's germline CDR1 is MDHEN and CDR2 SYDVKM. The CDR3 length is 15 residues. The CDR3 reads CASSQGRGWTGELFF. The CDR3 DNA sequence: TGTGCCAGCAGTCAAGGGAGGGGATGGACCGGGGAGCTGTTTTTT.

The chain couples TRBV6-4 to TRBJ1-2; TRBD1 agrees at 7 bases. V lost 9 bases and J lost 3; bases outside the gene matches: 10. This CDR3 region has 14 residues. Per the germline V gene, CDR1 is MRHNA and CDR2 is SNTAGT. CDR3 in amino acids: CASKVAQGDYGYTF. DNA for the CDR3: TGTGCCAGTAAAGTTGCCCAGGGGGACTATGGCTACACCTTC.

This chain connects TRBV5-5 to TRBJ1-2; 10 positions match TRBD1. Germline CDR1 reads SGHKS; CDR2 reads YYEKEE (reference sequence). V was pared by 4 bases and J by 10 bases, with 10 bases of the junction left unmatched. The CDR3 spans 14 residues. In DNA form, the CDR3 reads TGTGCCAGCAGCCTAACCTCCGGGACAGGGGACTACACCTTC. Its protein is CASSLTSGTGDYTF.

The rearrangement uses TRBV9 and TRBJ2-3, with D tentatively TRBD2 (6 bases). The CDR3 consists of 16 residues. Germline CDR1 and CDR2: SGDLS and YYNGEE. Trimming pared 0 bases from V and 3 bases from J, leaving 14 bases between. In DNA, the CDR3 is TGTGCCAGCAGCGTAGCTGGAGGGAGAAGAACAGATACGCAGTATTTT. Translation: CASSVAGGRRTDTQYF.

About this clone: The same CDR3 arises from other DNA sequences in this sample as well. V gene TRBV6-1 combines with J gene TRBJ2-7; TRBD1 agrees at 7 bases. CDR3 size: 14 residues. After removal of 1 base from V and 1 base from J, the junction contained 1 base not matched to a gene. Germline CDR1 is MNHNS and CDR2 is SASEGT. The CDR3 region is CASSEGQGSYEQYF. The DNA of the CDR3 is TGTGCCAGCAGTGAAGGACAGGGTTCCTACGAGCAGTACTTC.

The CDR3 sequence is CASSQTSGRDYEQYF. The CDR3 nucleotides are TGTGCCAGCTCACAGACTAGCGGGAGAGACTACGAGCAGTACTTC. This rearrangement joins TRBV18 to TRBJ2-7; 12 nucleotides align to TRBD2. CDR3 length: 15 residues. The junction had 4 bases not matched to a gene; V was cut back by 4 bases and J by 3 bases. The germline V gene has CDR1 KGHSH and CDR2 LQKENI.

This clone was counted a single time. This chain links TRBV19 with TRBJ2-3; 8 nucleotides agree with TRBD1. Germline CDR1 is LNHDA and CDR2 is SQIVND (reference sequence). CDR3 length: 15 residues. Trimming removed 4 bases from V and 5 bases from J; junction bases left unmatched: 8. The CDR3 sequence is CASSKIQGALDTQYF. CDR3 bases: TGTGCCAGTAGTAAAATCCAGGGGGCCTTAGATACGCAGTATTTT.

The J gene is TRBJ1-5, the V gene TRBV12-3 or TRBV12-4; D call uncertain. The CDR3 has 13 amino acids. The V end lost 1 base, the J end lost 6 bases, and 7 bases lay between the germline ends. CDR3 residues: CASSLGGIQPQHF. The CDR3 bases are TGTGCCAGCAGTTTAGGAGGTATTCAGCCCCAGCATTTT.

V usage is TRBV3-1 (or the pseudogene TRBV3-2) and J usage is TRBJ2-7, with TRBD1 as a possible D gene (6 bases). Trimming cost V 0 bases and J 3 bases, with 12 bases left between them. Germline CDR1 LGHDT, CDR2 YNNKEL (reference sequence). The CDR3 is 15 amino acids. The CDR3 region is CASSQDPGQFYEQYF. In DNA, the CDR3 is TGTGCCAGCAGCCAAGACCCCGGACAGTTCTACGAGCAGTACTTC.

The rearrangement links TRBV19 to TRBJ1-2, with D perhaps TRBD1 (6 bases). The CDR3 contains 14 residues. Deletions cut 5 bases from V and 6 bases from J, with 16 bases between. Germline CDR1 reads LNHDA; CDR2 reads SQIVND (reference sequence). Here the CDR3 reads CASSAQGVGDGYTF. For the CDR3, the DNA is TGTGCCAGTAGTGCACAGGGTGTTGGGGATGGCTACACCTTC.